This entry is about one T cell receptor beta chain. The sample is drawn from a study of T cell changes during pregnancy in multiple sclerosis. Assay: immunoSEQ multiplex PCR; the TCRdb copy retains only in-frame clones and omits some. The sample includes under 75,000 clones, 75% to 95% seen only once; the top ten take under 3%. V was shortened by 3 bases and J by 6 bases, with 16 bases between the two germline ends. There are 15 residues in the CDR3. Germline loops: CDR1 SGHDT, CDR2 YYEEEE. The sequence was collected from a female donor with multiple sclerosis, enrolled in a pregnancy study. V is TRBV5-6 and J is TRBJ2-1, with a possible D match to TRBD1 (5 bases). Sequencing used peripheral blood, obtained in the first trimester of pregnancy. For the CDR3, the DNA is TGTGCCAGCAGCTCAAGGCGCAGGGTGATCAATGAGCAGTTCTTC. This gives the protein CASSSRRRVINEQFF.